This T cell receptor (beta chain) stems from a study of identifying expanded T cells in peripheral blood. Remarks on this clone: Its antigen is unknown.

Unmatched junction bases numbered 8, after V lost 6 bases and J lost 4 bases. Germline V gene sequence: CDR1 SGHTA, CDR2 FQGNSA. The CDR3 extends over 14 amino acids. Profiled with immunoSEQ multiplex PCR; TCRdb holds only in-frame clones, not every one. The table includes 90,000 or so clones, 88% detected once. Study outcomes and limitations: Two-week clone count variance significantly increased as total template count grew.

The sequenced sample consisted of blood. This clonotype was sampled from a person aged 18 to 70 in good health. The J gene is TRBJ1-2, the V gene TRBV7-2; 7 bases are a match to TRBD1. Written as DNA, the CDR3 is TGTGCCAGCAGACAGGGGCCGTCGGGCTATGGCTACACCTTC. This gives the protein CASRQGPSGYGYTF.